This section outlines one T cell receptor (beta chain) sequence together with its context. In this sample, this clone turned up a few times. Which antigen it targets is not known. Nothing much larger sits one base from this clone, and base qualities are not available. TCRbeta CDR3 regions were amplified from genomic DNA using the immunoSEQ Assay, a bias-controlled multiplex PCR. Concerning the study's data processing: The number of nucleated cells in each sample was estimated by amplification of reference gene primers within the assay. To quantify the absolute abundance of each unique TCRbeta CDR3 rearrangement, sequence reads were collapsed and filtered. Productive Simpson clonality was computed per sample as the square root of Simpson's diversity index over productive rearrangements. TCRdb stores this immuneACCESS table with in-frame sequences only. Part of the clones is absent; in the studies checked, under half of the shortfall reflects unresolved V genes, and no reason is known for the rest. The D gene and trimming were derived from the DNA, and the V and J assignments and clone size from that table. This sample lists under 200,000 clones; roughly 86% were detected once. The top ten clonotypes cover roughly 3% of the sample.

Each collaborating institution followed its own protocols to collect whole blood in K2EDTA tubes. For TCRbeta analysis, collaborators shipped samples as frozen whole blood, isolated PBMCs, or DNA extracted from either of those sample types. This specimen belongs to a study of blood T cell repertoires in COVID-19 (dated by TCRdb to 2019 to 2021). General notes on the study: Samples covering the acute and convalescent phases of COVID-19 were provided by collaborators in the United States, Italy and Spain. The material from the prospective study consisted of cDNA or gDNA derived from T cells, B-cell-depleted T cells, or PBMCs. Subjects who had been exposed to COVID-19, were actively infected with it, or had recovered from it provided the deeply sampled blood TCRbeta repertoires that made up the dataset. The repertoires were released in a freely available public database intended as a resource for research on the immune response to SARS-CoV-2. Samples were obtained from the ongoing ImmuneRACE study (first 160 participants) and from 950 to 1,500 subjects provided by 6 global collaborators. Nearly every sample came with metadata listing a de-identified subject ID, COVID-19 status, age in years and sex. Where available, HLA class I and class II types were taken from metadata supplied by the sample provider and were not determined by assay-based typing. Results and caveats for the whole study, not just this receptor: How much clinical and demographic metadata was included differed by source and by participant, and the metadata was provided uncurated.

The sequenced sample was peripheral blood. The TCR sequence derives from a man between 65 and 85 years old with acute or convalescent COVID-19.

The CDR3 in this case is CSASSRVSQPQHF. The DNA sequence follows: TGCAGTGCTAGTAGCAGGGTAAGTCAGCCCCAGCATTTT. The chain employs TRBV20-1 and TRBJ1-5; the D region possibly corresponds to TRBD1 (5 bases align). Including cysteine and phenylalanine, the CDR3 has 13 amino acids. Kept here is only the CDR3 DNA, which spans 39 bases and is read in frame from base 1. Sequences DFQATT (CDR1) and SNEGSKA (CDR2) are obtained from the germline V gene (reference sequence). V and J are truncated by 3 bases and 6 bases respectively, leaving an intervening sequence of 12 bases.